The 29 T cell receptor beta chains presented below share a single source sample, sequenced in a study of shared T cell receptors in the human thymus. Clones were sequenced by immunoSEQ multiplex PCR, and TCRdb holds only the in-frame ones, with some missing. The sample lists roughly 660,000 clones, around 89% occurring once. These same records also appear under a second study, on human thymus T cells.

Sequenced sample: thymocytes. The receptors come from a boy under three years old with a congenital heart defect.

The chain employs TRBV11-3 and TRBJ2-1; D gene uncertain. CDR3 size: 18 residues. Germline V lookup: CDR1 SGHNT, CDR2 YENEEA. Trimming shortened V by 0 bases and J by 12 bases, and 27 bases separated the two germline ends. The CDR3 region is CASSLDLQTGWRQVGQFF. As DNA, the CDR3 is TGTGCCAGCAGCTTAGATCTTCAAACGGGTTGGCGCCAAGTGGGGCAGTTCTTC. The full variable domain, rest sourced from reference TRBV11-3 and TRBJ2-1, is EAGVVQSPRYKIIEKKQPVAFWCNPISGHNTLYWYLQNLGQGPELLIRYENEEAVDDSQLPKDRFSAERLKGVDSTLKIQPAELGDSAVYLCASSLDLQTGWRQVGQFFGPGTRLTVL.

Here the CDR3 reads CAWSGLSGTGRDSGNTIYF. CDR3 DNA: TGTGCCTGGAGTGGGCTCTCCGGGACAGGGAGGGACTCTGGAAACACCATATATTTT. The chain joins TRBV30 to TRBJ1-3; 9 bases fit TRBD1. Per the germline V gene, CDR1 is GTSNPN and CDR2 is SVGIG (reference sequence). With 1 base clipped from V and 0 bases from J, the junction kept 13 bases outside the gene matches. The CDR3 spans 19 residues. The full variable domain, completed using reference TRBV30 and TRBJ1-3, is SQTIHQWPATLVQPVGSPLSLECTVEGTSNPNLYWYRQAAGRGLQLLFYSVGIGQISSEVPQNLSASRPQDRQFILSSKKLLLSDSGFYLCAWSGLSGTGRDSGNTIYFGEGSWLTVV.

The J gene is TRBJ2-3, the V gene TRBV25-1, with D maybe TRBD2 (7 bases). The CDR3 consists of 14 residues. V lost 4 bases, J lost 8 bases, and 16 bases lay in between. Per germline, CDR1 MGHDK and CDR2 SYGVNS. The CDR3 spells CASSALGGGRTQYF. The CDR3 bases are TGTGCCAGCAGTGCCCTAGGGGGGGGCCGTACGCAGTATTTT.

The rearrangement joins TRBV14 to TRBJ2-7; TRBD1 matches at 10 bases. From germline, CDR1 is SGHDN and CDR2 FVKESK. With V trimmed by 0 bases and J by 7 bases, 15 bases remained unmatched. CDR3 length: 18 residues. This CDR3 is CASSQDLRGDRGPREQYF. In DNA, the CDR3 is TGTGCCAGCAGCCAAGATTTGCGGGGAGACAGGGGGCCTCGGGAGCAGTACTTC.

The J gene is TRBJ2-7, the V gene TRBV13, with D perhaps TRBD1 (5 bases). The CDR3 loop spans 14 amino acids. The germline V gene encodes CDR1 PRHDT and CDR2 FYEKMQ (reference sequence). The V end was cut by 5 bases, the J end by 5 bases, with 16 bases between. Here the CDR3 DNA reads TGTGCCAGCAGCCGACGACAGATACTCCACGAGCAGTACTTC. Translating gives CASSRRQILHEQYF. Full variable domain (outside the CDR3, taken from reference TRBV13 and TRBJ2-7): AAGVIQSPRHLIKEKRETATLKCYPIPRHDTVYWYQQGPGQDPQFLISFYEKMQSDKGSIPDRFSAQQFSDYHSELNMSSLELGDSALYFCASSRRQILHEQYFGPGTRLTVT.

There are a few counts of this clone. The rearrangement joins TRBV4-1 to TRBJ2-1; 10 bases match TRBD2. Germline trimming cut 0 bases from V and 0 bases from J; bases unmatched to any gene: 14. This CDR3 has 21 amino acids. CDR1 and CDR2 (germline): MGHRA, YSYEKL. The CDR3 DNA reads as TGCGCCAGCAGCCAAGAAGGCCCCTTAGCGGGGGGACCCGGCTCCTACAATGAGCAGTTCTTC. It codes for CASSQEGPLAGGPGSYNEQFF.

In its sample, this clone was seen once. The V call is TRBV28, the J call TRBJ1-4; D might be TRBD1 (6 bases). The CDR3 consists of 14 residues. The germline V and J ends were trimmed by 5 bases and 4 bases, with 11 bases remaining between them. Per germline, CDR1 MDHEN and CDR2 SYDVKM. The CDR3 DNA reads as TGTGCCAGCAGTCGACAGGTATTTAATGAAAAACTGTTTTTT. Protein: CASSRQVFNEKLFF.

V usage is TRBV28 and J usage is TRBJ2-5; 13 bases are shared with TRBD2. The CDR3 consists of 17 residues. V shed 5 bases and J 2 bases; nucleotides not matched to a gene: 8. Germline CDR1 MDHEN, CDR2 SYDVKM. The CDR3 reads CASSRRLAGGPQETQYF. CDR3 sequence (DNA): TGTGCCAGCAGTCGCCGACTAGCGGGAGGCCCACAAGAGACCCAGTACTTC.

This clone was recorded a few times. V usage is TRBV15 and J usage is TRBJ2-3; TRBD2 aligns across 7 bases. The germline CDR1 and CDR2 sequences are LNHNV and YYDKDF (reference sequence). The CDR3 is 17 residues long. With V trimmed by 0 bases and J by 1 base, 7 bases remained unmatched. CDR3 nucleotides: TGTGCCACCAGCAGAGATTGGCGGGAGCATGGCACAGATACGCAGTATTTT. It is translated as CATSRDWREHGTDTQYF.

V gene TRBV27 combines with J gene TRBJ1-4; a weak D match, TRBD1 (6 bases). CDR1 is MNHEY and CDR2 is SMNVEV in the germline V gene (reference sequence). The CDR3 sequence is 14 residues long. Trimming took 5 bases from V and 5 from J, leaving 12 bases between them. The CDR3 coding sequence is TGTGCCAGCAGTGGTTACAGGGAGAATGAAAAACTGTTTTTT. Translated: CASSGYRENEKLFF.

The chain employs TRBV2 and TRBJ2-1, with D maybe TRBD2 (5 bases). CDR1 is SNHLY, CDR2 FYNNEI, per germline. The V end was cut by 3 bases, the J end by 8 bases, with 17 bases between. The CDR3 consists of 15 residues. The CDR3 sequence: CASSDRLAVLHEQFF. The CDR3 nucleotides are TGTGCCAGCAGTGATCGGCTAGCAGTCCTCCATGAGCAGTTCTTC.

About this clone: The same CDR3 also results from other DNA sequences found in this sample. The chain is built from TRBV14 and TRBJ2-7; 7 nucleotides align to TRBD2. Germline V lookup: CDR1 SGHDN, CDR2 FVKESK. There are 16 residues in the CDR3. Trimming took 1 base from V and 1 from J; bases not matched to a gene: 7. The CDR3, as DNA: TGTGCCAGCAGCCAAGGGGCTAGCGGCCCATCCTACGAGCAGTACTTC. Translation gives CASSQGASGPSYEQYF.

The chain has TRBV9 and TRBJ2-1; TRBD2 matches 11 bases. The V gene end was trimmed by 3 bases and the J gene end by 4 bases; junction bases not matched to a gene: 6. This CDR3 contains 16 residues. CDR1 SGDLS and CDR2 YYNGEE come from the germline V gene. CDR3 in DNA: TGTGCCAGCAGCGGATCGACTAGCGGGGTTTACAATGAGCAGTTCTTC. It translates to CASSGSTSGVYNEQFF.

Of note for this clone: Within the sample, other DNA sequences also encode this same CDR3. This rearrangement joins TRBV20-1 to TRBJ2-1; D perhaps matches TRBD2 (5 bases). Germline V CDR1 and CDR2: DFQATT, SNEGSKA (reference sequence). This CDR3 region has 11 residues. V lost 1 base and J lost 7, with 5 bases in between. This chain's CDR3 is CSARGGNEQFF. The CDR3 region has the DNA TGCAGTGCTAGAGGAGGGAATGAGCAGTTCTTC.

This clone was observed once. The CDR3 sequence: CASSLGVSATNEKLFF. In nucleotides, the CDR3 is TGTGCCAGCAGCTTAGGAGTCTCGGCAACTAATGAAAAACTGTTTTTT. V is TRBV7-8 and J is TRBJ1-4; unclear D gene. V lost 1 base, J lost 0 bases, and 9 bases lay in between. CDR1 is SGHVS and CDR2 is FQNEAQ in the germline V gene. The CDR3 has 16 amino acids.

The chain links TRBV4-3 to TRBJ1-3, with TRBD1 as a possible D gene (5 bases). This CDR3 region has 16 residues. Trimming cost V 0 bases and J 0 bases, with 9 bases left between them. CDR1 is LGHNA and CDR2 is YSLEER in the germline V gene. The CDR3: CASSQETVSSGNTIYF. CDR3 in DNA: TGCGCCAGCAGCCAAGAGACAGTCAGCTCTGGAAACACCATATATTTT.

The rearrangement links TRBV5-1 to TRBJ2-6; a possible D gene is TRBD1 (6 bases). Germline CDR1 reads SGHRS; CDR2 reads YFSETQ. V lost 7 bases, J lost 4 bases, and 18 bases lay in between. This CDR3 region has 16 residues. The CDR3 DNA reads TGCGCCAGCCTAGAAGGGGTTCAGGGGGGGGCCAACGTCCTGACTTTC. Amino acids: CASLEGVQGGANVLTF. The complete variable domain, with remaining parts taken from reference TRBV5-1 and TRBJ2-6, reads KAGVTQTPRYLIKTRGQQVTLSCSPISGHRSVSWYQQTPGQGLQFLFEYFSETQRNKGNFPGRFSGRQFSNSRSEMNVSTLELGDSALYLCASLEGVQGGANVLTFGAGSRLTVL.

For the CDR3, the DNA is TGTGCCAGCTCTCGACAGGGGGCGCATCGGTACGAGCAGTACTTC. Amino acids: CASSRQGAHRYEQYF. The V and J genes are TRBV18 and TRBJ2-7, with TRBD1 identical over 10 bases. Trimming cost V 6 bases and J 4 bases; bases outside gene matches: 9. Germline V gene sequence: CDR1 KGHSH, CDR2 LQKENI. The CDR3 extends over 15 amino acids.

This chain joins TRBV28 and TRBJ2-4, with 11 bases identical to TRBD2. The CDR3 spans 19 residues. V lost 5 bases and J lost 5; bases outside the gene matches: 17. The germline V gene has CDR1 MDHEN and CDR2 SYDVKM. The CDR3 spells CASSPLGGSGRVGENIQYF. The CDR3 DNA is TGTGCCAGCAGTCCCTTGGGGGGTAGCGGGAGGGTTGGGGAAAACATTCAGTACTTC.

The chain links TRBV27 to TRBJ1-2, with 9 bases aligning to TRBD1. The germline CDR1 and CDR2 sequences are MNHEY and SMNVEV (reference sequence). Trimming removed 5 bases from V and 8 bases from J; junction bases left unmatched: 9. The CDR3 has 14 residues. The CDR3 nucleotides read TGTGCCAGCAGTCCGGGGGACAGGGCGTACGGCTACACCTTC. Translated: CASSPGDRAYGYTF.

This clone was seen more than once but under ten times. This sequence joins TRBV28 and TRBJ2-3, with TRBD2 matching 8 bases. The trim removed 2 bases at V and 0 bases at J, leaving 1 base unmatched. From germline, CDR1 is MDHEN and CDR2 SYDVKM. This CDR3 region has 15 residues. The CDR3 loop reads CASSLAGGSTDTQYF. CDR3 nucleotide sequence: TGTGCCAGCAGTTTAGCGGGAGGTAGCACAGATACGCAGTATTTT.

This clone was found once. The chain combines TRBV27 with TRBJ2-7, with TRBD1 matching 12 bases. The ends lost 6 bases at V and 4 bases at J; junction bases unmatched: 4. Germline V lookup: CDR1 MNHEY, CDR2 SMNVEV (reference sequence). This CDR3 contains 14 residues. CDR3 DNA: TGTGCCAGCAGGGGACAGGGGGCCTCGTACGAGCAGTACTTC. This codes for CASRGQGASYEQYF.

The rearrangement links TRBV11-2 to TRBJ2-1, with TRBD2 matching over 7 bases. Germline assignment: CDR1 SGHAT and CDR2 FQNNGV. The V gene end was trimmed by 0 bases and the J gene end by 0 bases; junction bases not matched to a gene: 2. This CDR3 is 16 amino acids long. The CDR3 sequence: CASSLERESSYNEQFF. The CDR3, as DNA: TGTGCCAGCAGCTTAGAGCGGGAGTCCTCCTACAATGAGCAGTTCTTC.

The chain has TRBV13 and TRBJ2-7, with TRBD2 matching over 10 bases. After removal of 0 bases from V and 4 bases from J, the junction contained 6 bases not matched to a gene. Germline V gene lookup returns CDR1 PRHDT and CDR2 FYEKMQ (reference sequence). The CDR3 sequence is 16 residues long. The CDR3 nucleotides read TGTGCCAGCAGCTTAGGAGGGGGACTAGCGCTGTACGAGCAGTACTTC. Its translation: CASSLGGGLALYEQYF.

This clone came up once. The chain employs TRBV5-1 and TRBJ2-5; 7 bases map to TRBD2. The CDR3 contains 13 residues. Trimming cost V 0 bases and J 4 bases; bases outside gene matches: 0. The germline V gene has CDR1 SGHRS and CDR2 YFSETQ. The CDR3 here is CASSLVAGETQYF. CDR3 nucleotide sequence: TGCGCCAGCAGCTTGGTAGCGGGAGAGACCCAGTACTTC.

The chain joins TRBV6-1 to TRBJ2-7; 10 bases agree with TRBD2. Germline-derived CDR1 and CDR2 are MNHNS and SASEGT. V lost 3 bases to trimming and J lost 4 bases; unmatched junction nucleotides: 9. The CDR3 contains 16 residues. The CDR3: CASSDTRTSGSYEQYF. The CDR3 DNA reads TGTGCCAGCAGTGACACACGGACTAGCGGATCATACGAGCAGTACTTC.

The chain carries TRBV5-4 and TRBJ1-2, with D unresolved. The CDR3 has 13 residues. The ends were cut back, 4 bases at V and 0 bases at J, with 7 bases in the middle. The germline V gene encodes CDR1 SGHNT and CDR2 YYREEE (reference sequence). This CDR3 reads CASSRKSNYGYTF. As DNA, the CDR3 is TGTGCCAGCAGCCGTAAATCTAACTATGGCTACACCTTC.

The chain has TRBV5-1 and TRBJ2-7; D perhaps matches TRBD2 (6 bases). Germline V CDR1 and CDR2: SGHRS, YFSETQ. The CDR3 contains 17 residues. The V end was cut by 0 bases, the J end by 5 bases, with 21 bases between. The CDR3 DNA reads as TGCGCCAGCAGCTTGGGGTCCAGCGGGTCCCCGGCCCACGAGCAGTACTTC. Its translation is CASSLGSSGSPAHEQYF.

The genes are TRBV10-2 and TRBJ1-5; 10 positions match TRBD1. Looked up from germline, CDR1 is WSHSY and CDR2 is SAAADI. This CDR3 contains 15 residues. J lost 3 bases, V lost 7 bases, and 6 bases had no gene match. CDR3 nucleotide sequence: TGCGCCAGCACGACGGGACAGGGGTCCAATCAGCCCCAGCATTTT. Protein: CASTTGQGSNQPQHF.